The 32 T cell receptor beta chains in this list originate from one sample, sequenced in a study of shared clonotypes between healthy human individuals. Some clones are missing from TCRdb's copy, which holds only in-frame ones; the method was immunoSEQ multiplex PCR. The sample contains a few million clones, around 94% of which appear only once. Sample: naive CD4+ T cells sorted from blood. As to subset: CD45RA+ positively selected. The source of these receptors is a man between 18 and 29 years old in good health.

With respect to this clone: This sample includes further DNA sequences coding for the same CDR3. This chain connects TRBV7-9 to TRBJ2-7; tentative D call: TRBD2 (5 bases). The CDR3 runs 13 residues. The V gene lost 3 bases and the J gene lost 1 base, with 7 bases spanning the gap. CDR1 and CDR2 from the germline V gene are SEHNR and FQNEAQ (reference sequence). The chain's CDR3 is CASSLDFSYEQYF. As DNA, the CDR3 is TGTGCCAGCAGCTTGGACTTTTCCTACGAGCAGTACTTC.

This clone appeared a single time. The V gene is TRBV7-9, the J gene TRBJ1-1, with D hard to call. V gave up 5 bases and J gave up 3 bases, with 10 bases separating them. CDR3 length: 13 residues. From germline, CDR1 is SEHNR and CDR2 FQNEAQ (reference sequence). The chain's CDR3 is CASSTSGDTEAFF. CDR3 nucleotides: TGTGCCAGCAGCACCAGTGGGGACACTGAAGCTTTCTTT.

The chain joins TRBV5-6 to TRBJ1-6; a possible D gene is TRBD1 (5 bases). Trimming stripped 0 bases from V and 7 bases from J, with 14 bases between. There are 16 residues in the CDR3. Germline V gene data show CDR1 as SGHDT and CDR2 as YYEEEE. CDR3 coding DNA: TGTGCCAGCAGCTTGGGAGCCGGGGCTAGCAATTCACCCCTCCACTTT. Its protein is CASSLGAGASNSPLHF.

The gene calls are TRBV25-1 and TRBJ2-1, with D uncertain. CDR3 size: 13 residues. The ends were cut back, 5 bases at V and 6 bases at J, with 11 bases in the middle. Germline-derived CDR1 and CDR2 are MGHDK and SYGVNS. CDR3 sequence: CASSLLQGNEQFF. CDR3 sequence (DNA): TGTGCCAGCAGTCTGCTGCAAGGCAATGAGCAGTTCTTC.

This chain connects TRBV4-2 to TRBJ2-2, with 9 bases aligning to TRBD1. Unmatched junction bases numbered 0, after V lost 1 base and J lost 3 bases. This CDR3 comprises 15 residues. Germline V CDR1 and CDR2: LGHNA, YNFKEQ. CDR3 DNA sequence: TGTGCCAGCAGCCAAGGGGACAGGGACACCGGGGAGCTGTTTTTT. This codes for CASSQGDRDTGELFF.

This clone has just one count. The chain combines TRBV27 with TRBJ2-7; 8 bases map to TRBD2. This CDR3 contains 13 residues. V was clipped by 4 bases and J by 2 bases; unmatched bases: 1. Per the germline V gene, CDR1 is MNHEY and CDR2 is SMNVEV (reference sequence). In DNA, the CDR3 is TGTGCCAGCAGTTACGGGAGGGCCTACGAGCAGTACTTC. Its protein product is CASSYGRAYEQYF.

The chain joins TRBV19 to TRBJ1-5; TRBD1 aligns across 7 bases. Germline assignment: CDR1 LNHDA and CDR2 SQIVND (reference sequence). The CDR3 covers 15 residues. The junction had 5 bases not matched to a gene; V was cut back by 5 bases and J by 1 base. The CDR3, as DNA: TGTGCCAGTAGTCTGGGGACAGCAAGCAATCAGCCCCAGCATTTT. The encoded protein is CASSLGTASNQPQHF.

In nucleotides, the CDR3 is TGTGCCAGCAGTTTGAACCAGAACACTGAAGCTTTCTTT. This sequence encodes CASSLNQNTEAFF. The chain uses TRBV27 and TRBJ1-1; D remains unclear. CDR1 is MNHEY, CDR2 SMNVEV, per germline (reference sequence). This CDR3 comprises 13 residues. Trimming removed 3 bases from V and 1 base from J, with 6 bases in between.

This clone was seen only a few times. The V call is TRBV10-3, the J call TRBJ1-4; D may be TRBD1 (5 bases). Germline CDR1 reads ENHRY; CDR2 reads SYGVKD. This CDR3 region has 14 residues. Trimming shortened V by 3 bases and J by 4 bases, and 9 bases separated the two germline ends. CDR3 nucleotides: TGTGCCATCAGTGATAGACAGAATAATGAAAAACTGTTTTTT. This gives the protein CAISDRQNNEKLFF.

To note about this clone: Other DNA sequences in this sample translate to the same CDR3. V usage is TRBV30 and J usage is TRBJ1-6; 8 bases match TRBD1. Germline lookup yields CDR1 GTSNPN and CDR2 SVGIG (reference sequence). The J segment lost 7 bases and the V segment lost 3 bases, leaving 2 bases of the junction unmatched. The CDR3 loop spans 13 amino acids. CDR3 amino acids: CAWRTGGNSPLHF. As DNA, the CDR3 is TGTGCCTGGAGAACAGGGGGGAATTCACCCCTCCACTTT.

This chain uses TRBV18 with TRBJ2-3, with D perhaps being TRBD1 or TRBD2 (5 bases each). Germline V lookup: CDR1 KGHSH, CDR2 LQKENI. The CDR3 runs 16 residues. V lost 5 bases, J lost 0 bases, and 15 bases lay in between. The CDR3 region has the DNA TGTGCCAGCTCATTGGGACCTAGGGCGAGCACAGATACGCAGTATTTT. This translates into CASSLGPRASTDTQYF.

V and J are TRBV7-6 and TRBJ2-2; D remains ambiguous. Germline CDR1 is SGHVS and CDR2 is FNYEAQ. The CDR3 has 13 residues. V was clipped by 1 base and J by 5 bases, with 5 bases between them. CDR3 nucleotides: TGTGCCAGCAGCTTAGGCATTACCGGGGAGCTGTTTTTT. This encodes CASSLGITGELFF.

As regards this clone: The same CDR3 is also encoded by other DNA sequences in this sample. The chain couples TRBV18 to TRBJ2-2; 8 bases agree with TRBD2. CDR3 length: 15 residues. The J segment lost 1 base and the V segment lost 3 bases, leaving 1 base of the junction unmatched. CDR1 is KGHSH and CDR2 is LQKENI in the germline V gene. Written as DNA, the CDR3 is TGTGCCAGCTCACCTACTAGCGGGAACACCGGGGAGCTGTTTTTT. Translating gives CASSPTSGNTGELFF.

This clone showed up just once. This chain uses TRBV7-2 with TRBJ1-1; possibly TRBD1 for D (6 bases). V was shortened by 7 bases and J by 4 bases, with 16 bases between the two germline ends. Germline V gene data show CDR1 as SGHTA and CDR2 as FQGNSA. The length of the CDR3 is 14 residues. CDR3 sequence: CASTFTSRGTEAFF. The CDR3 region has the DNA TGTGCCAGCACCTTCACAAGCAGGGGCACTGAAGCTTTCTTT. The complete variable domain, with remaining parts taken from reference TRBV7-2 and TRBJ1-1, reads GAGVSQSPSNKVTEKGKDVELRCDPISGHTALYWYRQSLGQGLEFLIYFQGNSAPDKSGLPSDRFSAERTGGSVSTLTIQRTQQEDSAVYLCASTFTSRGTEAFFGQGTRLTVV.

The gene calls are TRBV2 and TRBJ2-5; D is unresolved. V was pared by 0 bases and J by 5 bases, with 7 bases between. Germline V CDR1 and CDR2: SNHLY, FYNNEI. This CDR3 is 13 amino acids long. CDR3: CASSEALQETQYF. In DNA, the CDR3 is TGTGCCAGCAGTGAAGCGCTTCAGGAGACCCAGTACTTC.

Comment on this clone: Within the sample, other DNA sequences also encode this same CDR3. The chain recombines TRBV5-1 with TRBJ2-5, with unresolved D. Deletions cut 0 bases from V and 4 bases from J, with 10 bases between. The CDR3 totals 14 residues. CDR1 is SGHRS and CDR2 is YFSETQ in the germline V gene. CDR3 sequence (DNA): TGCGCCAGCAGCTTGGGGACGCTCGGAGAGACCCAGTACTTC. Translating it yields CASSLGTLGETQYF.

The chain uses TRBV5-6 and TRBJ1-6; D is undetermined. V was trimmed by 1 base and J by 0 bases, leaving 8 bases between them. Germline V gene lookup returns CDR1 SGHDT and CDR2 YYEEEE. The CDR3 runs 16 residues. CDR3 nucleotide sequence: TGTGCCAGCAGCTTGTGGCGGATCTCCTATAATTCACCCCTCCACTTT. This encodes CASSLWRISYNSPLHF.

This chain uses TRBV4-1 with TRBJ2-5, with TRBD2 matching 11 bases. Looked up from germline, CDR1 is MGHRA and CDR2 is YSYEKL. Germline trimming cut 3 bases from V and 3 bases from J; bases unmatched to any gene: 3. The CDR3 is made up of 15 amino acids. The CDR3 region has the DNA TGCGCCAGCAGCCAGGTGGGACTAGCGGAAGAGACCCAGTACTTC. Translated: CASSQVGLAEETQYF.

Note on this clone: Other nucleotide sequences in the sample specify the same CDR3. The chain is built from TRBV5-8 and TRBJ1-1; D is unclear. Trimming took off 0 bases at V and 1 base at J, with 7 bases between the two ends. CDR1 is SGHTS, CDR2 YDEGEE, per germline. The CDR3 loop spans 14 amino acids. The CDR3 coding sequence is TGTGCCAGCAGCTTGGGGCAGAGGAACACTGAAGCTTTCTTT. Its translation is CASSLGQRNTEAFF.

This chain links TRBV2 with TRBJ2-3; 8 nucleotides agree with TRBD2. Germline assignment: CDR1 SNHLY and CDR2 FYNNEI. V was pared by 2 bases and J by 1 base, with 5 bases of the junction left unmatched. This CDR3 is built from 16 residues. Here the CDR3 DNA reads TGTGCCAGCAGTGAAAGGGCGGGAGGTGGCACAGATACGCAGTATTTT. It codes for CASSERAGGGTDTQYF.

The chain is built from TRBV10-3 and TRBJ2-2; weak D call: TRBD1 (6 bases). CDR3 length equals 16 residues. Deletions cut 3 bases from V and 3 bases from J, with 14 bases between. CDR1 is ENHRY, CDR2 SYGVKD, per germline. The DNA of the CDR3 is TGTGCCATCAGTGAATCCAGGGGCTTTTACACCGGGGAGCTGTTTTTT. This translates into CAISESRGFYTGELFF.

In nucleotides, the CDR3 is TGTGCCAGCAGCCGGACCCTACAGGGGTCGGATGAGCAGTTCTTC. Protein product: CASSRTLQGSDEQFF. The rearrangement joins TRBV7-2 to TRBJ2-1; 7 bases line up with TRBD1. The CDR3 spans 15 residues. J was trimmed by 8 bases and V by 5 bases; bases with no gene match: 12. Germline CDR1 reads SGHTA; CDR2 reads FQGNSA.

The V and J genes are TRBV11-2 and TRBJ2-5; 7 bases agree with TRBD1. Germline CDR1 reads SGHAT; CDR2 reads FQNNGV. The V gene end was trimmed by 5 bases and the J gene end by 1 base; junction bases not matched to a gene: 4. The CDR3 has 14 amino acids. The CDR3 bases are TGTGCCAGCAGCCACGGGACAGCCCAAGAGACCCAGTACTTC. Encoded protein: CASSHGTAQETQYF.

The V call is TRBV4-1, the J call TRBJ1-2, with D perhaps TRBD1 (5 bases). V was shortened by 4 bases and J by 0 bases, with 9 bases between the two germline ends. The CDR3 sequence is 14 residues long. The V gene's germline CDR1 is MGHRA and CDR2 YSYEKL. CDR3 nucleotides: TGCGCCAGCAGCCCGGAGACAGCTAACTATGGCTACACCTTC. Translating gives CASSPETANYGYTF.

The V call is TRBV6-1, the J call TRBJ1-5, with TRBD1 matching 8 bases. V shed 10 bases, J shed 4 bases, and the junction held 12 bases outside the gene matches. The V gene's germline CDR1 is MNHNS and CDR2 SASEGT. The CDR3 is made up of 15 amino acids. In DNA, the CDR3 is TGTGCCATTACGCCGACAGGGGCTTCGAATCAGCCCCAGCATTTT. Translating it yields CAITPTGASNQPQHF.

The gene calls are TRBV10-2 and TRBJ1-5; 7 positions agree with TRBD1. The CDR3 has 15 amino acids. The junction had 6 bases not matched to a gene; V was cut back by 3 bases and J by 4 bases. The germline V gene encodes CDR1 WSHSY and CDR2 SAAADI. DNA of the CDR3: TGCGCCAGCAGTGAAGAGGACAGGCCGAATCAGCCCCAGCATTTT. This codes for CASSEEDRPNQPQHF.

The genes are TRBV10-3 and TRBJ2-5; D uncertain. The CDR3 is 15 amino acids. Germline V gene sequence: CDR1 ENHRY, CDR2 SYGVKD. Trimming removed 2 bases from V and 7 bases from J, with 17 bases in between. The CDR3 loop reads CAISEVRIPKGTQYF. The CDR3 DNA sequence: TGTGCCATCAGTGAGGTTCGAATTCCTAAAGGGACCCAGTACTTC.

This clone has just one count. V gene TRBV4-1 combines with J gene TRBJ1-2; maybe TRBD1 (6 bases). Trimming took off 0 bases at V and 6 bases at J, with 14 bases between the two ends. The CDR3 runs to 15 residues. Germline V CDR1 and CDR2: MGHRA, YSYEKL. Written as DNA, the CDR3 is TGCGCCAGCAGCCAAGATCTTGCAGGGGTGAATGGCTACACCTTC. Its protein is CASSQDLAGVNGYTF.

The chain has TRBV10-3 and TRBJ1-1; D perhaps matches TRBD1 (6 bases). Germline CDR1 ENHRY, CDR2 SYGVKD. Trimming cost V 4 bases and J 2 bases, with 11 bases left between them. CDR3 length: 14 residues. The CDR3 region is CAISAGTSNTEAFF. Written as DNA, the CDR3 is TGTGCCATCAGTGCCGGGACATCCAACACTGAAGCTTTCTTT.

V is TRBV7-2 and J is TRBJ2-2, with D possibly TRBD2 on 6 matching bases. The V end was cut by 6 bases, the J end by 4 bases, with 18 bases between. This CDR3 comprises 16 residues. The germline CDR1 and CDR2 sequences are SGHTA and FQGNSA. Here the CDR3 DNA reads TGTGCCAGCAGTCGAGACCCGGGACTCCTCACCGGGGAGCTGTTTTTT. The encoded protein is CASSRDPGLLTGELFF.

V usage is TRBV5-1 and J usage is TRBJ2-1, with 7 bases identical to TRBD1. V gave up 0 bases and J gave up 1 base; unmatched junction bases: 4. CDR3 size: 16 residues. CDR1 and CDR2 from the germline V gene are SGHRS and YFSETQ. The CDR3 region has the DNA TGCGCCAGCAGCTTGGACAGGGGCCAATCCTACAATGAGCAGTTCTTC. Amino acid sequence: CASSLDRGQSYNEQFF.

The V gene is TRBV5-1, the J gene TRBJ2-5, with D perhaps TRBD2 (7 bases). The germline V and J ends were trimmed by 6 bases and 5 bases, with 20 bases remaining between them. The CDR3 has 15 amino acids. Germline V lookup: CDR1 SGHRS, CDR2 YFSETQ. CDR3 residues: CASTERSGGLETQYF. CDR3 coding DNA: TGCGCCAGCACCGAACGTTCGGGGGGCTTGGAGACCCAGTACTTC.